In its sample, the clone carrying this T cell receptor beta chain was seen once. Its antigen remains unknown. This sample stems from a study of cytomegalovirus exposure and HLA in healthy donors. CDR1 and CDR2 (germline): MDHEN, SYDVKM. The CDR3 is 18 residues long. Trimming removed 5 bases from V and 3 bases from J; junction bases left unmatched: 12. Study-level results: Later analysis identified a missense DCLRE1C variant that was linked to TCR beta V- and J-gene trimming.

The PCR had 60 Vbeta and 13 Jbeta primers. Methods used by the authors: About 11 million of the roughly 80 million unique TCR beta chains counted in a later analysis were shared. Only in-frame clones appear in the TCRdb table, and some are missing; sequencing was by immunoSEQ multiplex PCR. V and J calls and clone size are those listed in that table; D and trimming were worked out from the DNA. Here the sample spans more than 200,000 clones, roughly 84% being singletons. The material sequenced was PBMCs. The source is a girl aged 10-17 years in good health and CMV-seronegative. The J gene is TRBJ2-6, the V gene TRBV28; 8 bases line up with TRBD1. The CDR3: CASSPGTSGGRGANVLTF. The CDR3 DNA reads TGTGCCAGCAGTCCTGGAACCTCAGGGGGCCGTGGGGCCAACGTCCTGACTTTC.